This T cell receptor (beta chain) came from a study of control samples from healthy donors and cancer patients. The table came from immunoSEQ multiplex PCR; TCRdb's copy has only in-frame clones and leaves some out. The sample records 100,000 to 150,000 clones, roughly 84% being singletons. The germline CDR1 and CDR2 sequences are SNHLY and FYNNEI. Unmatched junction bases numbered 5, after V lost 4 bases and J lost 0 bases. The CDR3 is 16 residues long. This clone appeared a single time. The clonotype originates from a man younger than 30 in good health. Material for sequencing was blood. V gene TRBV2 combines with J gene TRBJ1-5; 8 bases line up with TRBD1. CDR3 DNA: TGTGCCAGCAGTGTCGGGACAGGCAATAGCAATCAGCCCCAGCATTTT. Protein product: CASSVGTGNSNQPQHF.